The TCR beta chain described here comes from a study of T-cell reconstitution after alpha-beta-depleted transplantation in children. Trimming removed 1 base from V and 0 bases from J, with 20 bases in between. Germline values: CDR1 SGHAT, CDR2 FQNNGV. There are 19 residues in the CDR3. General study results and limits: The study reportedly traced alpha-beta T cells about two months after transplant to several hundred expanded graft clones. T-cell numbers and diversity, one year after transplant, stemmed largely from T cells that were newly produced. Elevated TCRbeta diversity at day 60 was traced, in some patients, to surviving recipient T cells and thymic progenitors.

This clonotype was seen a handful of times. Its antigen is currently unknown. This sample's TCRbeta library carried unique molecular identifier barcodes. TCRdb recomputed calls from the PCR reads with MiXCR, one row per CDR3 protein. The sample has more than 200,000 distinct CDR3 sequences; around 25% are singletons. The receptor was derived from a girl aged 2-15 years with Fanconi anemia, due to receive a stem cell transplant. The source material was PBMCs, sampled before TCRalphabeta/CD19-depleted stem cell transplant. The V gene is TRBV11-2, the J gene TRBJ2-3, with D possibly called TRBD1 or TRBD2 (6 bases each). The CDR3 loop is CASSLVWWGALSSTDTQYF. CDR3 coding DNA: TGTGCCAGCAGCTTAGTATGGTGGGGGGCCCTTTCTAGCACAGATACGCAGTATTTT.